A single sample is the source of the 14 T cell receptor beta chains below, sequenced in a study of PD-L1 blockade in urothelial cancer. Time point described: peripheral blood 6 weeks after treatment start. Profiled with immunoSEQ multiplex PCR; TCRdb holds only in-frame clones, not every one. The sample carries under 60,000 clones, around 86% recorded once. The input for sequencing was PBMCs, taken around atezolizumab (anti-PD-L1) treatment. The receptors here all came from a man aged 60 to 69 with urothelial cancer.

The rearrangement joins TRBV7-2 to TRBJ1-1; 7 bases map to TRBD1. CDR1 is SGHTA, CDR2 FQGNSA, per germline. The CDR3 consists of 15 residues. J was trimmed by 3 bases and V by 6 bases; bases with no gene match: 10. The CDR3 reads CASSPDRLRDTEAFF. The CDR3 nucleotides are TGTGCCAGCAGTCCGGACAGGCTGAGGGACACTGAAGCTTTCTTT.

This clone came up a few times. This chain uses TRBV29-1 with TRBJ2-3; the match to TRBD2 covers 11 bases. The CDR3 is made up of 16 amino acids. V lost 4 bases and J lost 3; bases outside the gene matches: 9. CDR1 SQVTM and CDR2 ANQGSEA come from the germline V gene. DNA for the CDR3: TGCAGCGTTGGGCTATCGGGGACTAGCGGAACAGATACGCAGTATTTT. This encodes CSVGLSGTSGTDTQYF.

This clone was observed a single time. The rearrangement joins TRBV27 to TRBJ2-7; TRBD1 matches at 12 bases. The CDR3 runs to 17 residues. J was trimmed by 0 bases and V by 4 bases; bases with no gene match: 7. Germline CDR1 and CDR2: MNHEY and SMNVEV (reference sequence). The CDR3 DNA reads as TGTGCCAGCAGTTCCGGGACAGGGGGCCTCCTCTCCTACGAGCAGTACTTC. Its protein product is CASSSGTGGLLSYEQYF.

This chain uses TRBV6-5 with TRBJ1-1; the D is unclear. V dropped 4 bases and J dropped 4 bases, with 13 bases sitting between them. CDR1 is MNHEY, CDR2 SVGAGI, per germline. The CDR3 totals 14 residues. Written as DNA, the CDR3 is TGTGCCAGCAGTTTTCGAGAAAGAACCACTGAAGCTTTCTTT. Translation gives CASSFRERTTEAFF.

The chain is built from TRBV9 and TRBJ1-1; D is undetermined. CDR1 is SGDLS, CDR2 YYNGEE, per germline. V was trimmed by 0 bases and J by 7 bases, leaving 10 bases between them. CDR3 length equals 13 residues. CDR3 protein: CASSVASGFEAFF. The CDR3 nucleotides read TGTGCCAGCAGCGTAGCGTCGGGTTTTGAAGCTTTCTTT.

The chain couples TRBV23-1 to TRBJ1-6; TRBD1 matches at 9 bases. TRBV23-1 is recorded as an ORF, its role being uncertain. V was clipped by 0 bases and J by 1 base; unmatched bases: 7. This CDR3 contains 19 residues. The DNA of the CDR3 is TGCGCCAGCAGTCAATCGGAGACAGGGGGATATTCCTATAATTCACCCCTCCACTTT. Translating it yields CASSQSETGGYSYNSPLHF.

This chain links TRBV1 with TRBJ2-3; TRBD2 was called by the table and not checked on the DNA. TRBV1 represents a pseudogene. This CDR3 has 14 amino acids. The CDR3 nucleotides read TGCACCAGCAGCCCTAGCGGTAGCACAGATACGCAGTATTTT. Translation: CTSSPSGSTDTQYF.

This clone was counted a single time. The CDR3 nucleotides are TGTGCCAGCAGCCAAGTCGAGGGTAGGGGACAGGGGAATGAAAAACTGTTTTTT. This translates into CASSQVEGRGQGNEKLFF. J is TRBJ1-4 and V is TRBV4-2; 10 nucleotides line up with TRBD1. The V segment lost 1 base and the J segment 5 bases; nucleotides outside the gene matches: 10. Germline V gene sequence: CDR1 LGHNA, CDR2 YNFKEQ. This CDR3 is built from 18 residues.

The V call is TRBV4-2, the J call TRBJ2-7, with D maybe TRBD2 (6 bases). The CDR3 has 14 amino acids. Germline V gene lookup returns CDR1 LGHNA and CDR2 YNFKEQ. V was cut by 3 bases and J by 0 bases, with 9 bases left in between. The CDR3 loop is CASSHSGSSYEQYF. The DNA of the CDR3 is TGTGCCAGCAGCCATAGCGGAAGCTCCTACGAGCAGTACTTC.

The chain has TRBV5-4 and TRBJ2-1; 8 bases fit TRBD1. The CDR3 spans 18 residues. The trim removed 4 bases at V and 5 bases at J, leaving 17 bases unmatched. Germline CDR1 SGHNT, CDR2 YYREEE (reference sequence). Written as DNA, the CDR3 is TGTGCCAGCAGCCCACGGGACAGGATCACTTTGAGGGACAATGAGCAGTTCTTC. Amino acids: CASSPRDRITLRDNEQFF.

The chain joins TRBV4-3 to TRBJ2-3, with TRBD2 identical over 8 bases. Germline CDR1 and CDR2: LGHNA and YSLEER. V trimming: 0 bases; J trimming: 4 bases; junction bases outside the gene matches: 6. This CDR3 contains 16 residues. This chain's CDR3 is CASSQEPAGGADTQYF. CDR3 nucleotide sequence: TGCGCCAGCAGCCAAGAACCGGCGGGGGGAGCAGATACGCAGTATTTT.

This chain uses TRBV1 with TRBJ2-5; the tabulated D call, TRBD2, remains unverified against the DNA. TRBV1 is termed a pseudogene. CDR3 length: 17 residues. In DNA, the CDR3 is TGCACCAGCAGCCAAGATTGGGGGGGAATTTTCCAAGAGACCCAGTACTTC. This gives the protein CTSSQDWGGIFQETQYF.

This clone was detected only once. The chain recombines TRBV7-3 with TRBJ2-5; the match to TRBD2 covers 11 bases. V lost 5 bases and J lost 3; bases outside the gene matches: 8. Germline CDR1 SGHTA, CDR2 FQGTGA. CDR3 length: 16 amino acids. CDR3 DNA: TGTGCCAGCAGCCCGCATAGCGGGGGGGCCAAAGAGACCCAGTACTTC. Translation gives CASSPHSGGAKETQYF.

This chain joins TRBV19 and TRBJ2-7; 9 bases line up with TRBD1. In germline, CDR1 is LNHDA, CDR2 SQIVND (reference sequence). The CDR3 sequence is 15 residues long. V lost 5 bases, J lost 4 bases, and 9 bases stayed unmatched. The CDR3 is CASSRRDRDRYEQYF. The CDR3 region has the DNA TGTGCCAGTAGTCGCCGGGACAGGGATCGATACGAGCAGTACTTC.